This TCR beta chain is drawn from a study of naive and memory T cell subsets. Study-level findings and limits: Over 85% of naive TCR sequences appeared only once after error correction, unlike memory subsets. Naive and memory subsets had different power law exponents for TCR abundance. Diversity fell and Gini index rose from naive through CM, EM, EMRA. Especially in CD8 cells, naive repertoires contained a few larger clonotypes, possibly CD45RA-re-expressing memory cells.

The beta constant-region primer was an equimolar mix of two oligonucleotides covering TRBC1 and TRBC2. The ligated cDNA underwent four PCR rounds using SP2 and nested alpha and beta constant-region primers. TCRdb processed the UMI-ligation and nested PCR reads anew with MiXCR; each CDR3 protein has one entry. The sample contains about 150,000 distinct CDR3 sequences, approximately 22% of which appear only once. V dropped 7 bases and J dropped 2; count of bases not matched to a gene: 4. The germline V gene has CDR1 SQVTM and CDR2 ANQGSEA. The CDR3 runs 12 residues. As to this clonotype: Its antigen is still unknown.

After CD4 positive bead selection, the CD4-negative fraction gave CD8 T cells. The sequence was collected from a human donor in good health. The material sequenced was naive CD4+ T cells from blood. The chain employs TRBV29-1 and TRBJ2-7, with 8 bases identical to TRBD1. CDR3 nucleotides: TGCAGCGCACAGGACAGGGCCTACGAGCAGTACTTC. Translation gives CSAQDRAYEQYF.